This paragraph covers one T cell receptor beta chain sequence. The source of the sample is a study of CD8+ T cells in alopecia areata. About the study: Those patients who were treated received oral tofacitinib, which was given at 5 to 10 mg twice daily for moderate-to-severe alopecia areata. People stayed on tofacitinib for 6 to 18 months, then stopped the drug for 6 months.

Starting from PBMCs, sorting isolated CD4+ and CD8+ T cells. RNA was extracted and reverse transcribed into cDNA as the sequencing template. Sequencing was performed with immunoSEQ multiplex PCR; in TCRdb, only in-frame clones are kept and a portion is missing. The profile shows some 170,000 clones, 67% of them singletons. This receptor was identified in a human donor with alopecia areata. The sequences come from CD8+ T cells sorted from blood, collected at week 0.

For the CDR3, the DNA is TGTGCCAGCCCGGACGGCTACGAGCAGTACTTC. Its protein product is CASPDGYEQYF. The rearrangement uses TRBV6-1 and TRBJ2-7; D is ambiguous. Per the germline V gene, CDR1 is MNHNS and CDR2 is SASEGT. The length of the CDR3 is 11 residues. V shed 8 bases and J shed 3 bases, with 8 bases lying between them.